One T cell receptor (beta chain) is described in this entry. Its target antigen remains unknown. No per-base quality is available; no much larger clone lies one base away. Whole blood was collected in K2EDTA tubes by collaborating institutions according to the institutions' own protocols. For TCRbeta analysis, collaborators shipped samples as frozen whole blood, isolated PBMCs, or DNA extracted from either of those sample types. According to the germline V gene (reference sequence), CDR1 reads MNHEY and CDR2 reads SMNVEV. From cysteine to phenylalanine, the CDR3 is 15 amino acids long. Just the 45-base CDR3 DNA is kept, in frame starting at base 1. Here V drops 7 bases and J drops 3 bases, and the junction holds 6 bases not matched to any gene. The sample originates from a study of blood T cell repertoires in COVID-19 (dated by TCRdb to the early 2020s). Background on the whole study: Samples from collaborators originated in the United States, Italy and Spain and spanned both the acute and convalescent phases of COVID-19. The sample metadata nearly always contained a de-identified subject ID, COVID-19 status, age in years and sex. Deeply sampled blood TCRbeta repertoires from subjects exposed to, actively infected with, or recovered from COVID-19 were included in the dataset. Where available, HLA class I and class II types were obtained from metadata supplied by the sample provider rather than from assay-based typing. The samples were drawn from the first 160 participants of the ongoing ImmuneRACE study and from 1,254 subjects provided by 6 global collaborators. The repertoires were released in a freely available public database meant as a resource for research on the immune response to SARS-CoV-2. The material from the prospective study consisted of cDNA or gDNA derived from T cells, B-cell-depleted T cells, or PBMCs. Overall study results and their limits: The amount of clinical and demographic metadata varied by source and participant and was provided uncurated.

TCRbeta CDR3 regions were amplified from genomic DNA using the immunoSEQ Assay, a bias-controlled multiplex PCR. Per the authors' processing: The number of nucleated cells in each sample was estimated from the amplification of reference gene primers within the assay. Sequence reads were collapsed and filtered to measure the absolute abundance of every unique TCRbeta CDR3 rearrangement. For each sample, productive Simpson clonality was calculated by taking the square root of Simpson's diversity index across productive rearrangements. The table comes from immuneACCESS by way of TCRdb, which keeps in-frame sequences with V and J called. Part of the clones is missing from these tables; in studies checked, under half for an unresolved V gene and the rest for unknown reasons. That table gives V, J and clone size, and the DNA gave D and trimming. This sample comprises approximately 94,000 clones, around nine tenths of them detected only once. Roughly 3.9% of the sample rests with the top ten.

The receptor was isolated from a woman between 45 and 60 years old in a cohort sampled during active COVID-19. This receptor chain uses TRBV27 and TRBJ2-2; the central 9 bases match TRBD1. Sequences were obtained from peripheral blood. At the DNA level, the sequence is TGTGCCAGCACTCCTCGGACAGGGGACACCGGGGAGCTGTTTTTT. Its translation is CASTPRTGDTGELFF.